These 14 T cell receptor beta chains were sequenced from one sample in a study of cytomegalovirus exposure and HLA in healthy donors. PCR amplification relied on 60 Vbeta primers (plus 13 Jbeta primers). Produced via immunoSEQ multiplex PCR; TCRdb's table is partial and in-frame only. The table shows over 150,000 clones, with roughly 83% occurring only once. What was sequenced was PBMCs. The receptors come from a man in his thirties or forties in good health and CMV-seropositive.

The CDR3 reads CASSPGQAPSNTGELFF. The CDR3 bases are TGCGCCAGCAGCCCGGGACAGGCTCCCTCGAACACCGGGGAGCTGTTTTTT. The chain uses TRBV4-3 and TRBJ2-2; 8 bases are shared with TRBD1. CDR1 and CDR2 (germline): LGHNA, YSLEER. The ends lost 4 bases at V and 0 bases at J; junction bases unmatched: 7. This CDR3 spans 17 amino acids.

V is TRBV23-1 and J is TRBJ2-5; a weak D match, TRBD1 (6 bases). TRBV23-1 is annotated as an ORF whose role is uncertain. CDR3 length: 19 amino acids. The V and J ends lost 2 bases and 4 bases respectively, with 26 bases between them. The CDR3, as DNA: TGCGCCAGCAGTCAACGACCCCTCTACGGGACAAACCAGTTAGAGACCCAGTACTTC. Translated, it gives CASSQRPLYGTNQLETQYF.

This clone came up a few times. V and J are TRBV5-4 and TRBJ1-1, with D maybe TRBD1 (5 bases). The V end was cut by 2 bases, the J end by 8 bases, with 13 bases between. CDR1 is SGHNT and CDR2 is YYREEE in the germline V gene (reference sequence). The CDR3 runs to 13 residues. CDR3: CASSLDSGGEAFF. DNA of the CDR3: TGTGCCAGCAGCTTAGACAGTGGCGGCGAAGCTTTCTTT.

The rearrangement joins TRBV6-4 to TRBJ2-1; tentatively, D is TRBD2 (6 bases). The length of the CDR3 is 15 residues. Germline CDR1 and CDR2: MRHNA and SNTAGT. Trimming took off 0 bases at V and 0 bases at J, with 6 bases between the two ends. For the CDR3, the DNA is TGTGCCAGCAGTGACTCAGCGGGCTCCTACAATGAGCAGTTCTTC. It translates to CASSDSAGSYNEQFF.

The V call is TRBV19, the J call TRBJ2-1; D is unclear. CDR1 and CDR2 from the germline V gene are LNHDA and SQIVND (reference sequence). This CDR3 region has 13 residues. V was trimmed by 5 bases and J by 7 bases, leaving 12 bases between them. CDR3 nucleotide sequence: TGTGCCAGTAGTGGTTACTCTAGGAATGAGCAGTTCTTC. This translates into CASSGYSRNEQFF.

J is TRBJ1-5 and V is TRBV6-5; no definite D call. Trimming left V 2 bases short and J 0 bases short, with 8 bases between. The germline V gene has CDR1 MNHEY and CDR2 SVGAGI. The CDR3 has 15 residues. This CDR3 reads CASSYGGNSNQPQHF. The CDR3 DNA reads as TGTGCCAGCAGTTACGGCGGGAATAGCAATCAGCCCCAGCATTTT.

With regard to this clone: Other DNA sequences in the sample encode the same CDR3. This sequence joins TRBV4-1 and TRBJ1-4; the D gene is possibly TRBD1 (5 bases). With 1 base removed from V and 7 bases from J, the gap between germline ends came to 7 bases. CDR3 length: 13 amino acids. Germline V lookup: CDR1 MGHRA, CDR2 YSYEKL. CDR3 protein: CASSQVQGEKLFF. As DNA, the CDR3 is TGCGCCAGCAGCCAAGTTCAGGGTGAAAAACTGTTTTTT.

The V and J genes are TRBV5-6 and TRBJ2-7, with TRBD2 matching over 9 bases. The germline V gene has CDR1 SGHDT and CDR2 YYEEEE. Germline trimming cut 1 base from V and 1 base from J; bases unmatched to any gene: 3. The CDR3 totals 15 residues. CDR3 sequence reads: CASSLRGLASYEQYF. As DNA, the CDR3 is TGTGCCAGCAGCTTGCGCGGACTAGCGTCCTACGAGCAGTACTTC.

In this sample, this clone turned up a few times. The chain's CDR3 is CATSRDTGDEQFF. CDR3 DNA: TGTGCCACCAGCAGAGACACAGGGGACGAGCAGTTCTTC. J is TRBJ2-1 and V is TRBV15, with 7 bases aligning to TRBD1. With V trimmed by 0 bases and J by 10 bases, 3 bases remained unmatched. This CDR3 contains 13 residues. The germline V gene encodes CDR1 LNHNV and CDR2 YYDKDF (reference sequence).

The rearrangement joins TRBV27 to TRBJ1-2, with 7 bases fitting TRBD1. The CDR3 runs to 15 residues. Germline loops: CDR1 MNHEY, CDR2 SMNVEV (reference sequence). Germline trimming cut 1 base from V and 4 bases from J; bases unmatched to any gene: 6. The DNA for the CDR3 is TGTGCCAGCAGTTTATTTTCGACAGGGAGCTATGGCTACACCTTC. Its protein is CASSLFSTGSYGYTF.

This clone was counted only a few times. This chain uses TRBV18 with TRBJ1-1, with D possibly TRBD1 on 5 matching bases. The CDR3 is made up of 15 amino acids. V dropped 0 bases and J dropped 5 bases, with 13 bases sitting between them. Germline CDR1 is KGHSH and CDR2 is LQKENI. CDR3 DNA: TGTGCCAGCTCACCACCGTTAGCGGGGACGACTGAAGCTTTCTTT. Translated, it gives CASSPPLAGTTEAFF.

The chain couples TRBV4-2 to TRBJ2-7, with D possibly TRBD2 on 6 matching bases. V was clipped by 8 bases and J by 6 bases, with 17 bases between them. Germline values: CDR1 LGHNA, CDR2 YNFKEQ. This CDR3 region has 13 residues. The CDR3 here is CASGKAHGGEQYF. CDR3 DNA sequence: TGTGCCAGCGGCAAGGCGCACGGGGGCGAGCAGTACTTC.

The CDR3 DNA reads TGCGCCAGCAGCTTGGAGAGGGCAGACTATGGCTACACCTTC. Protein sequence: CASSLERADYGYTF. The chain has TRBV5-1 and TRBJ1-2, with unresolved D. Germline CDR1 and CDR2: SGHRS and YFSETQ. The CDR3 is 14 amino acids. Trimming took 0 bases from V and 3 from J, leaving 9 bases between them.

The rearrangement links TRBV27 to TRBJ1-1, with D possibly being TRBD1 (6 bases). The CDR3 runs to 14 residues. Germline CDR1 and CDR2: MNHEY and SMNVEV (reference sequence). Trimming took off 8 bases at V and 0 bases at J, with 13 bases between the two ends. This CDR3 reads CASARGDMNTEAFF. The DNA of the CDR3 is TGTGCCAGCGCCAGGGGAGACATGAACACTGAAGCTTTCTTT.